This TCR beta chain was documented in a study of CD8+ T cells in alopecia areata. Investigators isolated RNA and reverse transcribed it into cDNA to act as the sequencing template. Profiled with immunoSEQ multiplex PCR; TCRdb holds only in-frame clones, not every one. The sample has roughly 120,000 clones, roughly 69% seen once. Sequencing was done on a sample of CD4+ T cells sorted from blood. The clonotype originates from a human donor in good health.

CDR3 amino acids: CATVRTVQETQYF. CDR3 nucleotide sequence: TGTGCCACCGTTAGGACAGTTCAAGAGACCCAGTACTTC. The rearrangement joins TRBV7-2 to TRBJ2-5; tentative D call: TRBD1 (6 bases). CDR1 is SGHTA and CDR2 is FQGNSA in the germline V gene. CDR3 length: 13 amino acids. V lost 10 bases to trimming and J lost 2 bases, with 14 bases between them.